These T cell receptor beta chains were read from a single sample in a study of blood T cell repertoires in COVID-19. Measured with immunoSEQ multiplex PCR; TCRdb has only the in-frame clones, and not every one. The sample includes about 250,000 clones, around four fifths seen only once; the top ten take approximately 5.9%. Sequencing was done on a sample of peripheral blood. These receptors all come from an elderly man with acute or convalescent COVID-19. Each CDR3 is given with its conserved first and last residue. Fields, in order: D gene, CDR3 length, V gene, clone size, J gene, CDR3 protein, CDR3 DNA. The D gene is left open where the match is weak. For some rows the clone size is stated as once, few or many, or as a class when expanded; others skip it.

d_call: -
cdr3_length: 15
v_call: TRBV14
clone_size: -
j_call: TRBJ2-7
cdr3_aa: CASSQITAGFYEQYF
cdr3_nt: TGTGCCAGCAGCCAAATCACAGCGGGCTTCTACGAGCAGTACTTC

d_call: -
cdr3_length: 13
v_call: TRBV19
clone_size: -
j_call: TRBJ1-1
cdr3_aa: CASSIDRYTEAFF
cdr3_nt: TGTGCCAGTAGTATAGATCGGTACACTGAAGCTTTCTTT

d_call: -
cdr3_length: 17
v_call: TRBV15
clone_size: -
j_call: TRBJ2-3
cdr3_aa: CATSRGFGQIVTDTQYF
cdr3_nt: TGTGCCACCAGCAGAGGATTTGGACAGATTGTCACAGATACGCAGTATTTT

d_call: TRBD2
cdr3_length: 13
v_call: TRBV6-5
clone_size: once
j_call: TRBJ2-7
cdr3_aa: CASMRAGGREQYF
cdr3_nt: TGTGCCAGCATGCGAGCGGGAGGCCGGGAGCAGTACTTC

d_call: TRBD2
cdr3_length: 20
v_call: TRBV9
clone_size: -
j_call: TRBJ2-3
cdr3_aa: CASSVGVGGRADRQTDTQYF
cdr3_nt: TGTGCCAGCAGCGTAGGCGTTGGCGGGAGGGCCGATCGCCAGACAGATACGCAGTATTTT

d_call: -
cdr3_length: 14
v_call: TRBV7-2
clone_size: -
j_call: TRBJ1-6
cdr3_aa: CASSFGTLNSPLHF
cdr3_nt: TGTGCCAGCAGCTTTGGGACACTTAATTCACCCCTCCACTTT

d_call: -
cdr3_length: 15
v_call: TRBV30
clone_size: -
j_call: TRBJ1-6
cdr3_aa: CAWSRPDSYNSPLHF
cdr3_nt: TGTGCCTGGAGCCGGCCGGACAGTTATAATTCACCCCTCCACTTT

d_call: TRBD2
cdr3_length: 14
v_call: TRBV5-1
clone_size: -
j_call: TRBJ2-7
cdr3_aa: CASSGTSGSYEQYF
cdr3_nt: TGCGCCAGCAGCGGGACTAGCGGGAGCTACGAGCAGTACTTC

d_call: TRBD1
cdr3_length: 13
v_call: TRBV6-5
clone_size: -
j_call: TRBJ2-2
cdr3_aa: CASRTGGPGELFF
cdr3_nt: TGTGCCAGCAGAACAGGGGGTCCCGGGGAGCTGTTTTTT

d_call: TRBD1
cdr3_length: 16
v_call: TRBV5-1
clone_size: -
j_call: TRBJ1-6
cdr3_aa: CASSLQTDRVNSPLHF
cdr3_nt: TGCGCCAGCAGCCTTCAGACGGACAGGGTGAATTCACCCCTCCACTTT

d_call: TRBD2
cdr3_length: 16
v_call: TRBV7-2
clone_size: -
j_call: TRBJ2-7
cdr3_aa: CASSLTSGAQSYEQYF
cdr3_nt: TGTGCCAGCAGCCTGACTAGCGGGGCACAATCCTACGAGCAGTACTTC

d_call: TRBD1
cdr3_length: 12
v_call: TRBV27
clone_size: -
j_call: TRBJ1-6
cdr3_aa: CASRDRVSPLHF
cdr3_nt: TGTGCCAGTAGGGACAGGGTTTCACCCCTCCACTTT

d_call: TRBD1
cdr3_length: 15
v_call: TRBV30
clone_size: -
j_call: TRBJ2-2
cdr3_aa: CAWRGGTGETGELFF
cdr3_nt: TGTGCCTGGAGGGGCGGGACAGGGGAAACCGGGGAGCTGTTTTTT

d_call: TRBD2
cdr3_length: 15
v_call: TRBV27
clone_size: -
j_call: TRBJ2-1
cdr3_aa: CASSPLAGRYNEQFF
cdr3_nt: TGTGCCAGCAGTCCACTAGCGGGTCGCTACAATGAGCAGTTCTTC

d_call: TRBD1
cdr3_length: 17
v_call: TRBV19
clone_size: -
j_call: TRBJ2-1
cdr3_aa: CASSIDSGGRSYNEQFF
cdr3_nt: TGTGCCAGTAGTATAGACTCAGGGGGTCGCTCCTACAATGAGCAGTTCTTC

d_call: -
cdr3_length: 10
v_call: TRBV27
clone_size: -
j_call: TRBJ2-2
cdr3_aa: CSTGSGELFF
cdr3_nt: TGCTCTACAGGTTCCGGGGAGCTGTTTTTT

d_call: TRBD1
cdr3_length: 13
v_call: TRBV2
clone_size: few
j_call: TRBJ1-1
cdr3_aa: CASQGQGGDEAFF
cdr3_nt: TGTGCCAGCCAGGGACAGGGGGGAGATGAAGCTTTCTTT

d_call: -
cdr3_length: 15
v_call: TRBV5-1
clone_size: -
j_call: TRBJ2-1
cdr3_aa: CASRLLGGEYNEQFF
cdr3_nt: TGCGCCAGCAGGTTGTTGGGGGGTGAGTACAATGAGCAGTTCTTC

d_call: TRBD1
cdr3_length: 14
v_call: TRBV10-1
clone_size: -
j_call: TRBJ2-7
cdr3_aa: CASSRWGQGGEQYF
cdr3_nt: TGCGCCAGCAGTCGCTGGGGACAGGGTGGAGAGCAGTACTTC

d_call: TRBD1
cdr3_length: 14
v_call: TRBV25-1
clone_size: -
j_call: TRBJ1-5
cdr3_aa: CASSETGSNQPQHF
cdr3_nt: TGTGCCAGCAGTGAGACAGGGAGCAATCAGCCCCAGCATTTT